Listed below are T cell receptor beta chains from one sample, sequenced in a study of T cell repertoires in cytomegalovirus infection. MiXCR was run by TCRdb on the reads, yielding one entry per CDR3 protein. The sample yields around 230,000 distinct CDR3 sequences, about 5.9% seen once. Sequenced input: PBMCs. The receptors were sampled from a human donor in good health (CMV status not recorded). Some clones in this sample may be carry-over from other donors' samples. Both conserved end residues are part of each CDR3. D genes are given only for firm matches. Clone size is shown for a subset of rows, as once, few, many or a class of expanded clone.

-	TRBJ1-1	few	TRBV28	TGTGCCAGCAGTTTCTCGCCGGGAAACACTGAAGCTTTCTTT	CASSFSPGNTEAFF
TRBD1	TRBJ2-7	many	TRBV20-1	TGCAGTGCTAGAGATCTTCCGGGACAGATATGGAACGAGCAGTACTTC	CSARDLPGQIWNEQYF
-	TRBJ2-4	many	TRBV6-5	TGTGCCAGCAGTTACGGAGGGGGAAGCAAAAACATTCAGTACTTC	CASSYGGGSKNIQYF
-	TRBJ1-2	many	TRBV23-1	TGCGCCAGCAGTCGCCCCCCGTATGGCTACACCTTC	CASSRPPYGYTF
TRBD1	TRBJ2-6	many	TRBV7-9	TGTGCCAGCAGCTTACCATCGGGACAGTACTCTGGGGCCAACGTCCTGACTTTC	CASSLPSGQYSGANVLTF
-	TRBJ1-5	many	TRBV6-1	TGTGCCAGCACCATGAACGTGGGACCCGGTAATCAGCCCCAGCATTTT	CASTMNVGPGNQPQHF
TRBD1	TRBJ1-2	many	TRBV20-1	TGCAGTGCTAGGGGCAGGGGGCAGGATGGCTACACCTTC	CSARGRGQDGYTF
TRBD1	TRBJ1-4	-	TRBV5-1	TGCGCCAGCAGCCTATTGACAGGGACTAATGATAAACTGTTTTTT	CASSLLTGTNDKLFF
-	TRBJ2-1	many	TRBV7-3	TGTGCCAGCAGCTCAGAGGGGGGCCTCTCCTACAATGAGCAGTTCTTC	CASSSEGGLSYNEQFF
-	TRBJ1-4	many	TRBV7-2	TGTGCCAGCAGCCAGGGAGCTGGGAAACTGTTTTTT	CASSQGAGKLFF
-	TRBJ2-5	many	TRBV20-1	TGCAGTGCTTCGACCAATCCTAGGGGGGAGACCCAGTACTTC	CSASTNPRGETQYF
TRBD1	TRBJ1-1	few	TRBV3-1	TGTGCCAGCAGGGACAGGCCAATGAACACTGAAGCTTTCTTT	CASRDRPMNTEAFF
TRBD2	TRBJ2-7	many	TRBV7-9	TGTGCCAGCAGCTTAGCGGGACTAGCGGACGAGCAGTACTTC	CASSLAGLADEQYF
-	TRBJ2-6	many	TRBV7-2	TGTGCCAGCAGCTTAAGGGCACTCAACTCTGGGGCCAACGTCCTGACTTTC	CASSLRALNSGANVLTF
TRBD2	TRBJ2-3	many	TRBV7-2	TGTGCCAGCCTCGGGGGGGGGGGGGGGGGAGATACGCAGTATTTT	CASLGGGGGGDTQYF
-	TRBJ1-5	many	TRBV7-2	TGTGCCAGCAGCTTAGAGACAGAAGGGCAGCCCCAGCATTTT	CASSLETEGQPQHF
TRBD1	TRBJ2-7	many	TRBV6-6	TGTGCCAGCACCGAATCAGGGGGCTACGAGCAGTACTTC	CASTESGGYEQYF
-	TRBJ2-5	many	TRBV7-2	TGTGCCAGCAGCTTCTCGGGGATCGAGACCCAGTACTTC	CASSFSGIETQYF
-	TRBJ1-2	many	TRBV29-1	TGCAGCGTTGTACGGAGAACTAACTATGGCTACACCTTC	CSVVRRTNYGYTF
-	TRBJ1-1	many	TRBV15	TGTGCCACCAGCACACCACAACAGGACAACACTGAAGCTTTCTTT	CATSTPQQDNTEAFF
TRBD1	TRBJ2-1	many	TRBV5-5	TGTGCCAGCAGCGCTGGGACAGGGGAAAGGAATGAGCAGTTCTTC	CASSAGTGERNEQFF
-	TRBJ2-6	many	TRBV6-5	TGTGCCAGCAGGGCACAGGTCGGAGGGGCCAACGTCCTGACTTTC	CASRAQVGGANVLTF
-	TRBJ2-3	-	TRBV23-1	TGCGCCAGCAGTCCCCGGACCTGTTTCCCAGATACGCAGTATTTT	CASSPRTCFPDTQYF
TRBD1	TRBJ2-1	-	TRBV2	TGTGCCAGCAGTGAATGGAGCCCGGGACAGGGGGCCGCAAGCTCCTACAATGAGCAGTTCTTC	CASSEWSPGQGAASSYNEQFF
-	TRBJ2-3	many	TRBV29-1	TGCAGCGTTGACCTCAGGGCAGATACGCAGTATTTT	CSVDLRADTQYF
TRBD2	TRBJ2-3	many	TRBV6-2/TRBV6-3	TGTGCCAGCAGATTTAGCGGGGGGGCCGGAGATACGCAGTATTTT	CASRFSGGAGDTQYF
-	TRBJ1-1	many	TRBV29-1	TGCAGCGTTGCGGCAGGGGTCTTGGCTGAAGCTTTCTTT	CSVAAGVLAEAFF
TRBD2	TRBJ2-3	many	TRBV7-9	TGTGCCAGCAGCTTGGCGGGGGACGGAACAGATACGCAGTATTTT	CASSLAGDGTDTQYF